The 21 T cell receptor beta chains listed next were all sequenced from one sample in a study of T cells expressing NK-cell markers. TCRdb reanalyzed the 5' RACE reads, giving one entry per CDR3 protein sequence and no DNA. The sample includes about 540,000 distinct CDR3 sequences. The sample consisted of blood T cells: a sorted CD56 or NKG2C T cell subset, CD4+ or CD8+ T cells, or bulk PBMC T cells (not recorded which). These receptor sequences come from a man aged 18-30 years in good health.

The CDR3: CASSPEQNYGYTF. The V and J genes are TRBV18 and TRBJ1-2. The CDR3 covers 13 residues. The germline gives CDR1 KGHSH, CDR2 LQKENI.

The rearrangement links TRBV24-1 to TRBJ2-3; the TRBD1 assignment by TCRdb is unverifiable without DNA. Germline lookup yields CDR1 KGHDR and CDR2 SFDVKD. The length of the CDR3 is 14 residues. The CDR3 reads CATSDHTGTDTQYF.

The CDR3 loop reads CSASILAGSYEQYF. The rearrangement uses TRBV20-1 and TRBJ2-7; absent DNA, TCRdb's TRBD2 call cannot be checked. Germline lookup yields CDR1 DFQATT and CDR2 SNEGSKA (reference sequence). The CDR3 is made up of 14 amino acids.

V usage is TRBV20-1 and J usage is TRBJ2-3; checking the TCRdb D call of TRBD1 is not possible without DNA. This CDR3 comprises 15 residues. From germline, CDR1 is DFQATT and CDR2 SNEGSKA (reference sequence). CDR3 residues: CSAPARDSSTDTQYF.

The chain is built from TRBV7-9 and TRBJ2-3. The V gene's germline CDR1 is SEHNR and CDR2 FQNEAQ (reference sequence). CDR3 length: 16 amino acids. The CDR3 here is CASSPPDLEATDTQYF.

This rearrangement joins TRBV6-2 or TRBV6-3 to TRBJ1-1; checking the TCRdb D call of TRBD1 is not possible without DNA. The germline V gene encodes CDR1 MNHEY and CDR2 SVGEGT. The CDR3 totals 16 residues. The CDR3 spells CASSYRTGLGYTEAFF.

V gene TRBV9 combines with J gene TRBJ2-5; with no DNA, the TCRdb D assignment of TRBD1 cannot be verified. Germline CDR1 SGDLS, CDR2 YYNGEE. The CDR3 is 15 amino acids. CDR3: CASSVAPRVGETQYF.

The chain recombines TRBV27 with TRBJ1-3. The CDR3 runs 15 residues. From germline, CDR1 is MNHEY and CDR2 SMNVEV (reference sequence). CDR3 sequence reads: CASSLSGVSGNTIYF.

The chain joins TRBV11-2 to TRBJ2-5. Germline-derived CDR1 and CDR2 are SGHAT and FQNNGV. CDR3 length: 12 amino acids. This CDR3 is CASSLVSETQYF.

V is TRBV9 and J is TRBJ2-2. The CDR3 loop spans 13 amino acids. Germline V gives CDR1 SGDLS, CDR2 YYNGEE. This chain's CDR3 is CASSALRTGELFF.

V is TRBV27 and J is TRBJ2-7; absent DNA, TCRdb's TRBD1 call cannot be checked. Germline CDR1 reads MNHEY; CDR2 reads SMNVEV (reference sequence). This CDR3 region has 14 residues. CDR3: CASSLSAGPYEQYF.

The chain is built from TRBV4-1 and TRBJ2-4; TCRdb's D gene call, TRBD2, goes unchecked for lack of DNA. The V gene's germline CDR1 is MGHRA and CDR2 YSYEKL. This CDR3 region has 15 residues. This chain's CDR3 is CASSQDQGRGNIQYF.

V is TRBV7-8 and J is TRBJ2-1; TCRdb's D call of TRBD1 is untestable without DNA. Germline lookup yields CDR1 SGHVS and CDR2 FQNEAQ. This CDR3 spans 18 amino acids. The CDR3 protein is CASSLTGTGGPYYNEQFF.

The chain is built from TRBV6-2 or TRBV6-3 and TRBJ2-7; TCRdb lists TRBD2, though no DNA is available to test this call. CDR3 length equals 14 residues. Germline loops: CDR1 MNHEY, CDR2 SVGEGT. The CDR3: CASSQGLLLAEQYF.

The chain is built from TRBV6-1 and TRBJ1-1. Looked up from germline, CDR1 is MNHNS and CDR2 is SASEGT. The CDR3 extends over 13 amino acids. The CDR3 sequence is CASSEGRWTEAFF.

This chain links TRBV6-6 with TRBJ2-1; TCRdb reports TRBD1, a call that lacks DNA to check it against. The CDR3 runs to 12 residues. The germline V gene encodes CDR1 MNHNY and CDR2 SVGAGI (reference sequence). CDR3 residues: CASRAASNEQFF.

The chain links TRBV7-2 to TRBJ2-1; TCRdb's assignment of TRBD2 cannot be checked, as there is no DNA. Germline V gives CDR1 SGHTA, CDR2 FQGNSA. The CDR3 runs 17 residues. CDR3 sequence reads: CASSFGLAGGSWNEQFF.

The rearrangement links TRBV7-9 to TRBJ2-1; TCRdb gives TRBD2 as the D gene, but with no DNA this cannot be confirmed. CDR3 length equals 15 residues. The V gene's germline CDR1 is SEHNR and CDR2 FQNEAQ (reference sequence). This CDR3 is CASLTSGSPYNEQFF.

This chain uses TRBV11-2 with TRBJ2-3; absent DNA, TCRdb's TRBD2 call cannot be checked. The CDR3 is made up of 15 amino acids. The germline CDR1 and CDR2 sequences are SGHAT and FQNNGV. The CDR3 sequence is CASSRSGTPTDTQYF. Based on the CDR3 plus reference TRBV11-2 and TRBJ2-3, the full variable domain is EAGVAQSPRYKIIEKRQSVAFWCNPISGHATLYWYQQILGQGPKLLIQFQNNGVVDDSQLPKDRFSAERLKGVDSTLKIQPAKLEDSAVYLCASSRSGTPTDTQYFGPGTRLTVL.

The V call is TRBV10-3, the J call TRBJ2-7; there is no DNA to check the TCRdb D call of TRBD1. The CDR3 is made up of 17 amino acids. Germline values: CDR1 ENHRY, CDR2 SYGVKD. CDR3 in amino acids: CAISEWIRDRGLIEQYF.

CDR3 protein: CASSLGADQETQYF. This sequence joins TRBV7-2 and TRBJ2-5. From germline, CDR1 is SGHTA and CDR2 FQGNSA. This CDR3 spans 14 amino acids.